The present entry profiles one T cell receptor (beta chain) with its context. The data are from a study of blood T cell repertoires in COVID-19. Whole-study context: Samples representing acute and convalescent COVID-19 were sourced from the United States, Italy and Spain. The cDNA or gDNA used as material had been derived from T cells, B-cell-depleted T cells, or PBMCs.

Sequencing used immunoSEQ multiplex PCR; TCRdb keeps in-frame clones, though not all of them. The sample consists of 160,000 or so clones, roughly 87% of them appearing once. The CDR3 has 15 residues. V lost 6 bases, J lost 5 bases, and 10 bases stayed unmatched. Germline-derived CDR1 and CDR2 are LNHDA and SQIVND (reference sequence). Sequences were obtained from peripheral blood. The chain carries TRBV19 and TRBJ1-1, with 9 bases fitting TRBD1. This TCR came from a woman aged 45 to 65 with acute or convalescent COVID-19. CDR3 DNA sequence: TGTGCCAGTAGAGGCCACGTCGGGACAGGGACTGAAGCTTTCTTT. Protein sequence: CASRGHVGTGTEAFF.